The TCR beta chain under discussion was sequenced for a study of cytomegalovirus exposure and HLA in healthy donors. General study results and limits: The majority of CMV-associated TCR beta chains were reported as apparently HLA-restricted in a later analysis. The productive fraction for most TCR beta V segments was about 87% or about 30% in an earlier analysis. Because they were indistinguishable, some V segments, including TRBV6-2 and TRBV6-3, were excluded.

This clone has just a few counts. Its antigen is not identified. The CDR3 sequence is 14 residues long. In germline, CDR1 is SGHTS, CDR2 YDEGEE. Trimming took 2 bases from V and 3 from J, leaving 11 bases between them. Both 60 Vbeta primers and 13 Jbeta primers went into the PCR. The protocol was immunoSEQ multiplex PCR, while the TCRdb copy is restricted to in-frame clones and leaves out a portion. The table shows fewer than 250,000 clones, with 70% to 85% occurring only once. The receptor comes from a girl aged 2 to 9 in good health and CMV-seronegative. The rearrangement joins TRBV5-8 to TRBJ1-2, with unresolved D. The specimen was PBMCs. The CDR3 sequence is CASSLRSGYYGYTF. The CDR3 coding sequence is TGTGCCAGCAGCTTAAGGTCCGGGTACTATGGCTACACCTTC.